This record covers a single TCR beta chain. Its specificity is unknown. This record belongs to a study of T-cell reconstitution after alpha-beta-depleted transplantation in children. Study-wide results and limits: After one year, T-cell counts and TCRbeta diversity mostly came from new T cells. There were some patients whose high TCRbeta diversity at day 60 came from surviving recipient T cells and thymic progenitors. After transplant, at about two months, alpha-beta T cells were reportedly derived from several hundred expanded graft clones.

Unique molecular identifiers were incorporated when the TCRbeta library was constructed. TCRdb re-called the PCR reads with MiXCR, one entry per CDR3 protein. The sample shows some 600,000 distinct CDR3 sequences, around 13% of them seen only once. The CDR3 is 16 residues long. Germline CDR1 reads MNHEY; CDR2 reads SVGEGT. V was pared by 5 bases and J by 0 bases, with 5 bases of the junction left unmatched. The gene calls are TRBV6-2 or TRBV6-3 and TRBJ1-5, with 9 nucleotides matching TRBD1. The source is a male patient under 18 who had a stem cell transplant for acute myeloid leukemia, so the T cells may come from the graft donor. Source: PBMCs, mostly from graft donor cells, taken 360 days after TCRalphabeta/CD19-depleted stem cell transplant. In DNA form, the CDR3 reads TGTGCCAGCAGTCGGACAGGGGCTTATAGCAATCAGCCCCAGCATTTT. Its protein is CASSRTGAYSNQPQHF.